A single sample is the source of the 23 T cell receptor beta chains below, sequenced in a study of identifying expanded T cells in peripheral blood. The table came from immunoSEQ multiplex PCR; TCRdb's copy has only in-frame clones and leaves some out. The sample holds over 85,000 clones, around 83% seen once. The sequencing input was blood. All receptors derive from a person aged 18-70 years in good health.

The rearrangement joins TRBV5-6 to TRBJ1-5, with no clear D. The V gene's germline CDR1 is SGHDT and CDR2 YYEEEE. V shed 4 bases and J shed 5 bases, with 13 bases lying between them. The CDR3 contains 14 residues. CDR3 region: CASSLGPNHQPQHF. CDR3 in DNA: TGTGCCAGCAGCCTAGGACCTAACCATCAGCCCCAGCATTTT.

The chain uses TRBV7-8 and TRBJ2-1; D unresolved. CDR1 and CDR2 from the germline V gene are SGHVS and FQNEAQ. The V end lost 3 bases, the J end lost 8 bases, and 11 bases lay between the germline ends. This CDR3 has 13 amino acids. The CDR3 loop reads CASSFGVKDEQFF. In nucleotides, the CDR3 is TGTGCCAGCAGCTTTGGTGTCAAGGATGAGCAGTTCTTC.

The chain links TRBV5-1 to TRBJ2-5, with no clear D. There are 12 residues in the CDR3. CDR1 is SGHRS, CDR2 YFSETQ, per germline. Trimming left V 1 base short and J 5 bases short, with 6 bases between. The CDR3 sequence is CASSLPSETQYF. In DNA, the CDR3 is TGCGCCAGCAGCTTGCCGAGTGAGACCCAGTACTTC.

The chain's CDR3 is CASSLTPGQFTDTQYF. CDR3 nucleotides: TGTGCCAGCTCCCTAACACCGGGACAGTTCACAGATACGCAGTATTTT. The chain has TRBV18 and TRBJ2-3; TRBD1 matches 7 bases. Germline-derived CDR1 and CDR2 are KGHSH and LQKENI. The CDR3 spans 16 residues. The V and J ends lost 6 bases and 2 bases, in that order; junction bases with no gene match: 11.

The chain links TRBV6-5 to TRBJ1-2; 7 nucleotides agree with TRBD1. This CDR3 spans 14 amino acids. The ends lost 0 bases at V and 4 bases at J; junction bases unmatched: 2. Germline V gene data show CDR1 as MNHEY and CDR2 as SVGAGI. The CDR3, as DNA: TGTGCCAGCAGTTACTCCGGGACAGTCTATGGCTACACCTTC. Its translation: CASSYSGTVYGYTF.

This sequence joins TRBV19 and TRBJ2-3, with a weak D call TRBD1 (5 bases). The CDR3 spans 15 residues. Trimming removed 3 bases from V and 2 bases from J, with 12 bases in between. Germline V CDR1 and CDR2: LNHDA, SQIVND (reference sequence). Written as DNA, the CDR3 is TGTGCCAGTAGTATCTCAGGGATTAACACAGATACGCAGTATTTT. Translating gives CASSISGINTDTQYF. The complete variable domain, with remaining parts taken from reference TRBV19 and TRBJ2-3, reads DGGITQSPKYLFRKEGQNVTLSCEQNLNHDAMYWYRQDPGQGLRLIYYSQIVNDFQKGDIAEGYSVSREKKESFPLTVTSAQKNPTAFYLCASSISGINTDTQYFGPGTRLTVL.

The J gene is TRBJ2-1, the V gene TRBV11-1, with a possible D match to TRBD1 (6 bases). Trimming shortened V by 1 base and J by 6 bases, and 22 bases separated the two germline ends. The CDR3 extends over 18 amino acids. Germline V gene data show CDR1 as SGHAT and CDR2 as FQDESV (reference sequence). The CDR3 is CASSLGGWGQPLGNEQFF. Here the CDR3 DNA reads TGTGCCAGCAGCTTAGGTGGTTGGGGGCAACCACTAGGCAATGAGCAGTTCTTC.

The chain recombines TRBV5-1 with TRBJ2-3; D is possibly TRBD1 (5 bases). The CDR3 consists of 14 residues. Trimming stripped 2 bases from V and 0 bases from J, with 7 bases between. From germline, CDR1 is SGHRS and CDR2 YFSETQ. The CDR3 protein is CASSLQESTDTQYF. CDR3 in DNA: TGCGCCAGCAGCTTACAGGAAAGCACAGATACGCAGTATTTT.

CDR3 nucleotide sequence: TGTGCCAGCAGCATTAGCAAGTCGGGCGAGCAGTACTTC. Residues: CASSISKSGEQYF. The rearrangement uses TRBV7-3 and TRBJ2-7, with D unresolved. CDR1 SGHTA and CDR2 FQGTGA come from the germline V gene. Trimming took 5 bases from V and 6 from J, leaving 14 bases between them. The CDR3 extends over 13 amino acids.

The chain couples TRBV7-2 to TRBJ1-1; D ambiguous. This CDR3 has 11 residues. The ends were cut back, 9 bases at V and 6 bases at J, with 11 bases in the middle. In germline, CDR1 is SGHTA, CDR2 FQGNSA. CDR3 sequence: CASRLLAEAFF. CDR3 nucleotides: TGTGCCAGTCGGTTACTGGCTGAAGCTTTCTTT.

A few counts support this clone. J is TRBJ1-1 and V is TRBV6-1, with D possibly being TRBD1 (5 bases). Germline V lookup: CDR1 MNHNS, CDR2 SASEGT. CDR3 length: 14 residues. V dropped 5 bases and J dropped 7 bases, with 17 bases sitting between them. DNA of the CDR3: TGTGCCAGCAGTCCCATGCAGGGAGTGGATGAAGCTTTCTTT. It translates to CASSPMQGVDEAFF.

The V call is TRBV7-6, the J call TRBJ2-7; 7 nucleotides align to TRBD1. V was pared by 4 bases and J by 2 bases, with 17 bases of the junction left unmatched. The CDR3 covers 18 residues. The V gene's germline CDR1 is SGHVS and CDR2 FNYEAQ. The CDR3 sequence: CASSSLKGPKGATYEQYF. CDR3 DNA: TGTGCCAGCAGCTCCCTGAAGGGACCCAAGGGGGCCACCTACGAGCAGTACTTC.

The chain joins TRBV5-4 to TRBJ2-1; D call uncertain. The CDR3 spans 13 residues. V was pared by 2 bases and J by 6 bases, with 9 bases between. Looked up from germline, CDR1 is SGHNT and CDR2 is YYREEE (reference sequence). For the CDR3, the DNA is TGTGCCAGCAGCTTCAGACCCACCAATGAGCAGTTCTTC. Amino acids: CASSFRPTNEQFF. Using reference TRBV5-4 and TRBJ2-1 for the parts outside the CDR3, the full variable domain is ETGVTQSPTHLIKTRGQQVTLRCSSQSGHNTVSWYQQALGQGPQFIFQYYREEENGRGNFPPRFSGLQFPNYSSELNVNALELDDSALYLCASSFRPTNEQFFGPGTRLTVL.

The gene calls are TRBV30 and TRBJ1-4, with 11 positions matching TRBD1. This CDR3 has 18 residues. The germline V gene has CDR1 GTSNPN and CDR2 SVGIG (reference sequence). Unmatched junction bases numbered 8, after V lost 2 bases and J lost 0 bases. As DNA, the CDR3 is TGTGCCTGGAGTACCCGGGACAGGGGGATCGCAACTAATGAAAAACTGTTTTTT. Its protein is CAWSTRDRGIATNEKLFF.

The rearrangement joins TRBV5-1 to TRBJ2-7; 7 nucleotides align to TRBD1. Trimming at V came to 0 bases and at J to 6 bases, leaving 6 bases not matched to a gene. In germline, CDR1 is SGHRS, CDR2 YFSETQ. This CDR3 is built from 14 residues. The CDR3 region is CASSLASQGLEQYF. Here the CDR3 DNA reads TGCGCCAGCAGCTTGGCCTCACAGGGGCTCGAGCAGTACTTC.

The rearrangement uses TRBV9 and TRBJ2-1; D remains unclear. The germline V gene has CDR1 SGDLS and CDR2 YYNGEE. V was clipped by 3 bases and J by 5 bases, with 15 bases between them. The CDR3 is 15 amino acids. CDR3 in amino acids: CASSGPRVPHNEQFF. The CDR3, as DNA: TGTGCCAGCAGCGGACCTAGAGTGCCCCACAATGAGCAGTTCTTC.

The genes are TRBV7-2 and TRBJ2-4; D may match TRBD1 or TRBD2 (5 bases each). The CDR3 covers 13 residues. From germline, CDR1 is SGHTA and CDR2 FQGNSA. Trimming took off 3 bases at V and 8 bases at J, with 11 bases between the two ends. CDR3 sequence (DNA): TGTGCCAGCAGCTTTCCCCTGGGGGACATTCAGTACTTC. Translated: CASSFPLGDIQYF.

The V and J genes are TRBV7-2 and TRBJ2-3; 12 bases map to TRBD1. This CDR3 is 18 amino acids long. Per germline, CDR1 SGHTA and CDR2 FQGNSA. Unmatched junction bases numbered 15, after V lost 9 bases and J lost 2 bases. The CDR3: CARKGTGGCRLHTDTQYF. The CDR3 DNA is TGTGCCAGAAAGGGGACAGGGGGCTGCCGTTTACACACAGATACGCAGTATTTT.

The V call is TRBV5-4, the J call TRBJ1-3, with D unclear. CDR1 SGHNT and CDR2 YYREEE come from the germline V gene (reference sequence). Between the trimmed V and J ends, which lost 1 base and 6 bases, there was a span of 11 bases. The CDR3 loop spans 14 amino acids. The CDR3 protein is CASSLMFNENTIYF. The CDR3 nucleotides are TGTGCCAGCAGCTTGATGTTCAACGAAAACACCATATATTTT. Supplemented by reference TRBV5-4 and TRBJ1-3, the full variable domain reads ETGVTQSPTHLIKTRGQQVTLRCSSQSGHNTVSWYQQALGQGPQFIFQYYREEENGRGNFPPRFSGLQFPNYSSELNVNALELDDSALYLCASSLMFNENTIYFGEGSWLTVV.

The chain uses TRBV25-1 and TRBJ1-6; TRBD1 matches 9 bases. Germline V gene lookup returns CDR1 MGHDK and CDR2 SYGVNS. Trimming took 8 bases from V and 11 from J; bases not matched to a gene: 10. The CDR3 runs to 14 residues. CDR3 protein: CASSTPGQGTPLHF. The CDR3 DNA reads TGTGCCAGCTCTACCCCGGGACAGGGAACACCCCTCCACTTT.

This clone showed up just a few times. The V gene is TRBV19, the J gene TRBJ1-2; D not certain. Trimming removed 1 base from V and 5 bases from J, with 14 bases in between. This CDR3 comprises 15 residues. Looked up from germline, CDR1 is LNHDA and CDR2 is SQIVND (reference sequence). CDR3 residues: CASSIATAGYYGYTF. The DNA of the CDR3 is TGTGCCAGTAGTATAGCCACAGCAGGCTATTATGGCTACACCTTC. The full variable domain, completed using reference TRBV19 and TRBJ1-2, is DGGITQSPKYLFRKEGQNVTLSCEQNLNHDAMYWYRQDPGQGLRLIYYSQIVNDFQKGDIAEGYSVSREKKESFPLTVTSAQKNPTAFYLCASSIATAGYYGYTFGSGTRLTVV.

The J gene is TRBJ1-2, the V gene TRBV5-4, with D tentatively TRBD1 (6 bases). CDR3 length equals 15 residues. V lost 6 bases and J 2 bases, leaving 17 bases between the germline ends. Germline-derived CDR1 and CDR2 are SGHNT and YYREEE (reference sequence). The CDR3 is CASTRGGQGNYGYTF. CDR3 nucleotides: TGTGCCAGCACCCGAGGGGGGCAGGGGAACTATGGCTACACCTTC.

This clone was counted a few times. The rearrangement joins TRBV11-1 to TRBJ1-2, with D possibly being TRBD1 (6 bases). Germline V gives CDR1 SGHAT, CDR2 FQDESV (reference sequence). The CDR3 has 15 residues. Trimming took off 4 bases at V and 0 bases at J, with 12 bases between the two ends. The CDR3 is CASSWGAGSNYGYTF. Here the CDR3 DNA reads TGTGCCAGCAGCTGGGGGGCCGGGTCTAACTATGGCTACACCTTC. Based on the CDR3 plus reference TRBV11-1 and TRBJ1-2, the full variable domain is EAEVAQSPRYKITEKSQAVAFWCDPISGHATLYWYRQILGQGPELLVQFQDESVVDDSQLPKDRFSAERLKGVDSTLKIQPAELGDSAMYLCASSWGAGSNYGYTFGSGTRLTVV.